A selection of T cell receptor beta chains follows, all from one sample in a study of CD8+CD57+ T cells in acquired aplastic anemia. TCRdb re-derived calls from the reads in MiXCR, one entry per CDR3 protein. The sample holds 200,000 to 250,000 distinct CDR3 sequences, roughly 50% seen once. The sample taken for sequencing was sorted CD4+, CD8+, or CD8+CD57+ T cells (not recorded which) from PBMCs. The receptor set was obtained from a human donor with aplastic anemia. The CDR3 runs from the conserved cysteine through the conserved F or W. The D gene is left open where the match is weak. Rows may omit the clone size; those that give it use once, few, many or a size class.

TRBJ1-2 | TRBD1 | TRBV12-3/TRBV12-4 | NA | TGTGCCAGCAGCGCCGGACAGGGAGGCTATGGCTACACCTTC | CASSAGQGGYGYTF
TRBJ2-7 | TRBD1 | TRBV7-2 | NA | TGTGCCAGCCGACGGACAGGGAAGGGGAACGAGCAGTACTTC | CASRRTGKGNEQYF
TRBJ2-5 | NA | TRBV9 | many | TGTGCCAGCAGCGCCCTAGGGGGTTCGGGGGAGACCCAGTACTTC | CASSALGGSGETQYF
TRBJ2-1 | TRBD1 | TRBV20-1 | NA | TGCAGTGCTGGTCGTCGGGACAGGGGTCCCAATGAGCAGTTCTTC | CSAGRRDRGPNEQFF
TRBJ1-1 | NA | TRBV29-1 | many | TGCAGCGTGTACCGGGACAAGAGTCCTTTGAACACTGAAGCTTTCTTT | CSVYRDKSPLNTEAFF
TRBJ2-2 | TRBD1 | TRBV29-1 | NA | TGCAGCGTTTTCACAGGGGGCACCGGGGAGCTGTTTTTT | CSVFTGGTGELFF
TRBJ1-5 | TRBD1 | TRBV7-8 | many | TGTGCCAGCAGCTCTAGCCCTGACAGGGCCAACAATCAGCCCCAGCATTTT | CASSSSPDRANNQPQHF
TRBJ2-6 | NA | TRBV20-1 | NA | TGCAGTGCTAGTGAGGACTTTTCGACCTCTGGGGCCAACGTCCTGACTTTC | CSASEDFSTSGANVLTF
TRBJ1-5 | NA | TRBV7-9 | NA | TGTGCCAGCAGCTTAGTGGGCGGGGGCGATCAGCCCCAGCATTTT | CASSLVGGGDQPQHF
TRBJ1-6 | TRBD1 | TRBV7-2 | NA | TGTGCCAGCAGTGGACAGGGTTTCTCACCCCTCCACTTT | CASSGQGFSPLHF
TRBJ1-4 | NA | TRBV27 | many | TGTGCCAGCCGTCTACTTCAAAATGAAAAACTGTTTTTT | CASRLLQNEKLFF
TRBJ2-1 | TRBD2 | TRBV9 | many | TGTGCCAGCAGCGTAACCGGGGGGTACAATGAGCAGTTCTTC | CASSVTGGYNEQFF
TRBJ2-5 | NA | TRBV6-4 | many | TGTGCCAGCAGTGACGACGGAGGGGAGACCCAGTACTTC | CASSDDGGETQYF
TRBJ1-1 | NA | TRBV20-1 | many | TGCAGTGCCCTTCAGGCGGGGCTTGACACTGAAGCTTTCTTT | CSALQAGLDTEAFF
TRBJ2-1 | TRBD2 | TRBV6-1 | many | TGTGCCATAAAGGGAGGGCGGGGACCCAGCTCCTACAATGAGCAGTTCTTC | CAIKGGRGPSSYNEQFF
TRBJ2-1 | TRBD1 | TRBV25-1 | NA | TGTGCCAGCACCTTGGCAGGGGACAGGGGCAATGAGCAGTTCTTC | CASTLAGDRGNEQFF
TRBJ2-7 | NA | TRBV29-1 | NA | TGCAGCTCACCACCAGCGAGACGGACAGATACCTACGAGCAGTACTTC | CSSPPARRTDTYEQYF
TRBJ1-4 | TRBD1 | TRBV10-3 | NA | TGTGCCATCAGCGGGACAGGGGTTGAAAAACTGTTTTTT | CAISGTGVEKLFF
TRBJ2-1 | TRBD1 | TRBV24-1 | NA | TGTGCCACCAGTGATGGGACAGGTTGGGACTACAATGAGCAGTTCTTC | CATSDGTGWDYNEQFF
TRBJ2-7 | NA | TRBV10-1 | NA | TGCGCCAGCAGCCAAGGGCCTGCCGAGCAGTACTTC | CASSQGPAEQYF
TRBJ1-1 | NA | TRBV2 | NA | TGTGCCAGCAGCGTGGGCGGGGTCTGGACTGAAGCTTTCTTT | CASSVGGVWTEAFF
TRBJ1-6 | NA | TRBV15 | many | TGTGCCACCAGCAGAGTGACAGTCTATAATTCACCCCTCCACTTT | CATSRVTVYNSPLHF
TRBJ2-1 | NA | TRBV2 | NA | TGTGCCAGCATACCGGGGTTCTCCTACAATGAGCAGTTCTTC | CASIPGFSYNEQFF
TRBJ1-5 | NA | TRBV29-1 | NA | TGCAGCGTCGTATGGGGTAGCAATCAGCCCCAGCATTTT | CSVVWGSNQPQHF
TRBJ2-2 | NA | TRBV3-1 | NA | TGTGCCAGCAGCCAAGCTTCCGGGGAGCTGTTTTTT | CASSQASGELFF
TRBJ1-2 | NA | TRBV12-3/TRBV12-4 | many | TGTGCCAGCAGTGGATCAACCTATGGCTACACCTTC | CASSGSTYGYTF
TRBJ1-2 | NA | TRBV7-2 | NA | TGTGCCAGCAGCTTAGGGGGGGGTGCTAACTATGGCTACACCTTC | CASSLGGGANYGYTF
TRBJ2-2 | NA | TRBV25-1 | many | TGTGCCAGCAGTGTTGGTGGGGACACCGGGGAGCTGTTTTTT | CASSVGGDTGELFF
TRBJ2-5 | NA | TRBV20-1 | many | TGCAGTGCTCCCCCCAGAGGGCGGGAGACCCAGTACTTC | CSAPPRGRETQYF
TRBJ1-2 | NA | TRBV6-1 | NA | TGTGCCAGCACCATAGGAGTCTTGAACTATGGCTACACCTTC | CASTIGVLNYGYTF
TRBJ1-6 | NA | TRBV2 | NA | TGTGCCAGCAGTGGGGACGTGGAGAATTCACCCCTCCACTTT | CASSGDVENSPLHF
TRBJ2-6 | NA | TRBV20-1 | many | TGCAGTGGCAGGGAAGGGGCCAACGTCCTGACTTTC | CSGREGANVLTF
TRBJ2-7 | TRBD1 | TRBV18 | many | TGTGCCAGCTCACCGGAGGGACAGGGGGCGGGAGAGCAGTACTTC | CASSPEGQGAGEQYF
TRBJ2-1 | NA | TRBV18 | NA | TGTGCCAGCTCAAAGGCAGGTTATAGCAATCAGCAGTTCTTC | CASSKAGYSNQQFF
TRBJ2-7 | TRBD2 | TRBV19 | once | TGTGCCAGTAACCCGGGGGGGGAAGGGCAGTACTTC | CASNPGGEGQYF
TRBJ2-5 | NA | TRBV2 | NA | TGTGCCAGCAGCGGACCGGGAGAGACCCAGTACTTC | CASSGPGETQYF
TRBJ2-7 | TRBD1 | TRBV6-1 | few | TGTGCCACTCCCGGGACAGGTACTTACGAGCAGTACTTC | CATPGTGTYEQYF
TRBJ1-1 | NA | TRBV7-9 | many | TGTGCCAGTGACAGAAAGGGAACTGAAGCTTTCTTT | CASDRKGTEAFF
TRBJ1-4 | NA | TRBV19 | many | TGTGCCAGTAGTTGGAATTTGAATGAAAAACTGTTTTTT | CASSWNLNEKLFF
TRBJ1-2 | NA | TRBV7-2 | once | TGTGCCAGCAGCCAAGATGAGGTGGGGGGTTATGGCTACACCTTC | CASSQDEVGGYGYTF
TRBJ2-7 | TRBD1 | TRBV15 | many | TGTGCCACCAGCAGCAGGGGGCTCTACGAGCAGTACTTC | CATSSRGLYEQYF
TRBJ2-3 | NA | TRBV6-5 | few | TGTGCCAGCAGTTACTCGAAAGGGAGTAGCACAGATACGCAGTATTTT | CASSYSKGSSTDTQYF
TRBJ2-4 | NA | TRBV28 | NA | TGTGCCAGCAGTTTTGACGACGGATGGGGTGACATTCAGTACTTC | CASSFDDGWGDIQYF
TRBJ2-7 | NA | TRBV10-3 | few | TGTGCCATCAGTGCTGAGAGGGGTGAGCAGTACTTC | CAISAERGEQYF
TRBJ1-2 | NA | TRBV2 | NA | TGTGCCAGCAGTGCTAACTCACCTAACTATGGCTACACCTTC | CASSANSPNYGYTF
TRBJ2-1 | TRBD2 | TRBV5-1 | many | TGCGCCAGCAGCTTGGCGGCTAGCGGAGGCAATGAGCAGTTCTTC | CASSLAASGGNEQFF
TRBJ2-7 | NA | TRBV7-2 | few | TGTGCCAGCAGCCCGCTAGCGAGCTCCTACGAGCAGTACTTC | CASSPLASSYEQYF